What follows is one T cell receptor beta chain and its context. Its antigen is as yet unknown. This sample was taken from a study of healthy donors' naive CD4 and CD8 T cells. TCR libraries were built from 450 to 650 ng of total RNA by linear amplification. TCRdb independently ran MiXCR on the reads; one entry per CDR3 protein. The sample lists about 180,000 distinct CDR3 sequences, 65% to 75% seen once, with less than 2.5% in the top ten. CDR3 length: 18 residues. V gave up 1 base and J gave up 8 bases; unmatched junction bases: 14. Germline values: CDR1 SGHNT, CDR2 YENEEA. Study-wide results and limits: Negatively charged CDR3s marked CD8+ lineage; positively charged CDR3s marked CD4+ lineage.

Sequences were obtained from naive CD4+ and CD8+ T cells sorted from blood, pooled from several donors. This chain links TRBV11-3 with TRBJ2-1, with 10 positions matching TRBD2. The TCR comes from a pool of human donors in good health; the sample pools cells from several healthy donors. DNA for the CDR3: TGTGCCAGCAGCTTAGTATTTACCCCTAGCGGGAGATCCGATGAGCAGTTCTTC. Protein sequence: CASSLVFTPSGRSDEQFF.